This paragraph covers one T cell receptor (beta chain) sequence. These data come from a study of T-cell reconstitution after alpha-beta-depleted transplantation in children. Germline assignment: CDR1 LGHNA and CDR2 YSLEER. V dropped 0 bases and J dropped 9 bases, with 16 bases sitting between them. This CDR3 is built from 15 residues. Unique molecular identifiers were incorporated into the prepared TCRbeta library. In TCRdb, the PCR reads were re-called with MiXCR into one record per CDR3 protein. Of 490,000 or so distinct CDR3 sequences listed, around 12% were seen once; the top ten hold about 5.4%. This rearrangement joins TRBV4-3 to TRBJ2-3, with D unresolved. Sequenced here: PBMCs from the stem cell graft donor, sampled from the stem cell graft. The receptor comes from a human donor who donated a stem cell graft to a child with combined immunodeficiency. DNA of the CDR3: TGCGCCAGCAGCCAAGAGGACCAACTAATCAGCACGCAGTATTTT. Residues: CASSQEDQLISTQYF.